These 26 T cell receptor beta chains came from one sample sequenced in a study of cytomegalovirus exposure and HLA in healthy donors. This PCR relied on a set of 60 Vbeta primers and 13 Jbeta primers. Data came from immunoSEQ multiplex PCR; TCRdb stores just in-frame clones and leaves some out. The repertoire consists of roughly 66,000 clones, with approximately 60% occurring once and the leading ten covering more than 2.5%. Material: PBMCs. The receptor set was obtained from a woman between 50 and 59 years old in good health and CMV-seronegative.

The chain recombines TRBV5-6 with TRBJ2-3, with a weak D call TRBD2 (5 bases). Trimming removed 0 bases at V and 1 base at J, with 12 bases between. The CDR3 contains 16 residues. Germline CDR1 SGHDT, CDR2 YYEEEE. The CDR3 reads CASSLARLAGTDTQYF. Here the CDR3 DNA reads TGTGCCAGCAGCTTGGCCAGGCTAGCTGGCACAGATACGCAGTATTTT. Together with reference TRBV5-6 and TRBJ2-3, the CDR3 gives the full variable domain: DAGVTQSPTHLIKTRGQQVTLRCSPKSGHDTVSWYQQALGQGPQFIFQYYEEEERQRGNFPDRFSGHQFPNYSSELNVNALLLGDSALYLCASSLARLAGTDTQYFGPGTRLTVL.

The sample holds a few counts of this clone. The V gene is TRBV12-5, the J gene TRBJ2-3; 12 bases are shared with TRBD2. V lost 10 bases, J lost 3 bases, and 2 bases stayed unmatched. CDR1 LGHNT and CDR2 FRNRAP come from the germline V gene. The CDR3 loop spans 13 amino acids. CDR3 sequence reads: CATGLAGTDTQYF. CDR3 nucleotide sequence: TGTGCTACAGGACTAGCGGGGACAGATACGCAGTATTTT.

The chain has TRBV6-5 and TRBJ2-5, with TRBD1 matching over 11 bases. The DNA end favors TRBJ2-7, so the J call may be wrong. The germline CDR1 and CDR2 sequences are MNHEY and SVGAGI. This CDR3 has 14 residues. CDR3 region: CASSLRDRGDEQYF. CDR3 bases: TGTGCCAGCAGCCTCCGGGACAGGGGGGACGAGCAGTACTTC.

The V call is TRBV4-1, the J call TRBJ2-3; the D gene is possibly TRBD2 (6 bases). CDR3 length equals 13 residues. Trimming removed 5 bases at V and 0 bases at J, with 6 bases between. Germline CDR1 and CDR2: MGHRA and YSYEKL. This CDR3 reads CASSGTSTDTQYF. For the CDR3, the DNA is TGCGCCAGCAGCGGGACTAGCACAGATACGCAGTATTTT.

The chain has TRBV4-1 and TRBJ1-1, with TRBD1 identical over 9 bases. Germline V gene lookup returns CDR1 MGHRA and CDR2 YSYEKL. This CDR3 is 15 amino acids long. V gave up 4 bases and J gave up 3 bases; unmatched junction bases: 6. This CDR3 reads CASSREGQGHTEAFF. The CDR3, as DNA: TGCGCCAGCAGCCGGGAGGGACAGGGCCACACTGAAGCTTTCTTT.

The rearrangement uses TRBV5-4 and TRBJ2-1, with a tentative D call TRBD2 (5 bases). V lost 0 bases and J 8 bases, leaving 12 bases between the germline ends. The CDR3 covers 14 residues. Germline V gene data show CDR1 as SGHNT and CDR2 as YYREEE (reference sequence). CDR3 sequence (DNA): TGTGCCAGCAGCTTGGGTTCATACGGGGATGAGCAGTTCTTC. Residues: CASSLGSYGDEQFF.

Here the CDR3 DNA reads TGCAGCACAAAGAACACTGAAGCTTTCTTT. Amino acid sequence: CSTKNTEAFF. The chain uses TRBV29-1 and TRBJ1-1, with D unresolved. The CDR3 sequence is 10 residues long. Trimming cost V 8 bases and J 1 base, with 5 bases left between them. CDR1 is SQVTM and CDR2 is ANQGSEA in the germline V gene.

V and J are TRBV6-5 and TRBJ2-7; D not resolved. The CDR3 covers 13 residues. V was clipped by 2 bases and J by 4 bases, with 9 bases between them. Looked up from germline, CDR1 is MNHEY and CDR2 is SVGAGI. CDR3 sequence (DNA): TGTGCCAGCAGTTACGGTAGCCCATACGAGCAGTACTTC. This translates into CASSYGSPYEQYF.

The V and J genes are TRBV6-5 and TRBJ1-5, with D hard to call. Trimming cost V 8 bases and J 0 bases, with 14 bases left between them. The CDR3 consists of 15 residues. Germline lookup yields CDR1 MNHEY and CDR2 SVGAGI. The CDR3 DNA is TGTGCCAGCGGCCTTTCCCCGTATAGCAATCAGCCCCAGCATTTT. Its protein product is CASGLSPYSNQPQHF.

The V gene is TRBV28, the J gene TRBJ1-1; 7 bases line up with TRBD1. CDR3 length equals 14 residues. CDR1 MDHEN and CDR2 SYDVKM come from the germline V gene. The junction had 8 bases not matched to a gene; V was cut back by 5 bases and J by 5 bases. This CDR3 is CASSPVDRVTEAFF. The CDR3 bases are TGTGCCAGCAGTCCGGTTGACAGGGTTACTGAAGCTTTCTTT.

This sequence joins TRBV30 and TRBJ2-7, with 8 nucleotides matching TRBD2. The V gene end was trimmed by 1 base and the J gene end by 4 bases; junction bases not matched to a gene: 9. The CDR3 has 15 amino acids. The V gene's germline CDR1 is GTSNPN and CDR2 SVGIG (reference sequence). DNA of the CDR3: TGTGCCTGGAGTGGTGCGGGAGGCACATATTACGAGCAGTACTTC. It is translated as CAWSGAGGTYYEQYF.

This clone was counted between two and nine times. CDR3 nucleotides: TGCGCCAGCAGTCCCGGGACACGAACCGGGGAGCTGTTTTTT. Its translation: CASSPGTRTGELFF. The chain combines TRBV5-1 with TRBJ2-2; tentative D call: TRBD1 (6 bases). This CDR3 contains 14 residues. Germline V gene sequence: CDR1 SGHRS, CDR2 YFSETQ. The V and J ends lost 5 bases and 5 bases respectively, with 13 bases between them.

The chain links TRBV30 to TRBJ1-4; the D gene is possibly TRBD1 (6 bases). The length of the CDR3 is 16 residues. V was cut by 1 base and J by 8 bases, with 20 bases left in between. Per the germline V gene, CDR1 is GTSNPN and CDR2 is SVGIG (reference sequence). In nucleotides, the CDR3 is TGTGCCTGGAGTGCCCAGGGGCAGGCCCATCTAGAAAAACTGTTTTTT. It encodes CAWSAQGQAHLEKLFF.

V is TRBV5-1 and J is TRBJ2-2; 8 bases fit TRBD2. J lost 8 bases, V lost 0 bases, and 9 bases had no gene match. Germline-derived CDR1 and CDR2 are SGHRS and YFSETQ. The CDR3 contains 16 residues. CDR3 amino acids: CASSLEPGTSFGELFF. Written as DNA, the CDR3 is TGCGCCAGCAGCTTGGAACCCGGGACTAGTTTTGGGGAGCTGTTTTTT. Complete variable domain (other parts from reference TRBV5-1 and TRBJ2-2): KAGVTQTPRYLIKTRGQQVTLSCSPISGHRSVSWYQQTPGQGLQFLFEYFSETQRNKGNFPGRFSGRQFSNSRSEMNVSTLELGDSALYLCASSLEPGTSFGELFFGEGSRLTVL.

CDR3 in DNA: TGTGCCAGCAGTAGCCTAGCGGGCCAAGAGACCCAGTACTTC. Its translation: CASSSLAGQETQYF. The chain has TRBV6-6 and TRBJ2-5; 8 bases fit TRBD2. The V segment lost 5 bases and the J segment 1 base; nucleotides outside the gene matches: 3. Germline CDR1 reads MNHNY; CDR2 reads SVGAGI (reference sequence). The CDR3 spans 14 residues.

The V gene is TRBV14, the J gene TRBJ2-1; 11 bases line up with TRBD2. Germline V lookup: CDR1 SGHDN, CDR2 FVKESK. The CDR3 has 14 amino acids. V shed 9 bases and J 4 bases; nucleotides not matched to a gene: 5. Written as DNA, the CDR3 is TGTGCCAGTCAGACTAGCGGGGTGTACAATGAGCAGTTCTTC. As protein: CASQTSGVYNEQFF.

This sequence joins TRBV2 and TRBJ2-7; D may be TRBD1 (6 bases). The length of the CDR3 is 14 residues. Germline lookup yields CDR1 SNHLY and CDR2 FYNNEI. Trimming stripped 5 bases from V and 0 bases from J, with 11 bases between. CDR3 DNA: TGTGCCAGCAGTCTAGACAGGAGCTCCTACGAGCAGTACTTC. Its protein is CASSLDRSSYEQYF.

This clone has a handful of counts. CDR3: CASSLVPASGGAGELFF. CDR3 nucleotides: TGCGCCAGCAGCTTGGTCCCGGCTAGCGGGGGAGCCGGGGAGCTGTTTTTT. The J gene is TRBJ2-2, the V gene TRBV5-1; the match to TRBD2 covers 10 bases. The V gene end was trimmed by 0 bases and the J gene end by 6 bases; junction bases not matched to a gene: 8. This CDR3 has 17 amino acids. The germline V gene encodes CDR1 SGHRS and CDR2 YFSETQ.

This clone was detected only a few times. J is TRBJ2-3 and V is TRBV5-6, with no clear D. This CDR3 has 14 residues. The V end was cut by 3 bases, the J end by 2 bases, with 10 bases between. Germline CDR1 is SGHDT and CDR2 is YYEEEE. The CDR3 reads CASSYGRITDTQYF. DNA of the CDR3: TGTGCCAGCAGCTATGGCAGGATCACAGATACGCAGTATTTT.

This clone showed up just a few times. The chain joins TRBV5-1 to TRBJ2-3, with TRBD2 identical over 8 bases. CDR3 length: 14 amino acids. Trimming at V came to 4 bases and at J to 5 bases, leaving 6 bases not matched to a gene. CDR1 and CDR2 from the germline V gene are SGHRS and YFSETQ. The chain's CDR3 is CASSPGGMLDTQYF. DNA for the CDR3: TGCGCCAGCAGCCCGGGGGGGATGTTAGATACGCAGTATTTT.

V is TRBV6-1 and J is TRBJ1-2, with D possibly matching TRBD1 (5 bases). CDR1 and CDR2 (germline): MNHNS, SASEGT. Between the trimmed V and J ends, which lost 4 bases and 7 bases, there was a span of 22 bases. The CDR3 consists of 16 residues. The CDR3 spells CASSGWMGQGMFGYTF. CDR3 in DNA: TGTGCCAGCAGTGGGTGGATGGGCCAGGGTATGTTTGGCTACACCTTC.

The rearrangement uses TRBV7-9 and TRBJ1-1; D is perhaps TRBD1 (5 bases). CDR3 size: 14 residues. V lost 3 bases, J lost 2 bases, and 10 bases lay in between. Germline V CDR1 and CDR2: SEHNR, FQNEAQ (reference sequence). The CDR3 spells CASSFGHTNTEAFF. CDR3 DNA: TGTGCCAGCAGCTTCGGACACACCAACACTGAAGCTTTCTTT.

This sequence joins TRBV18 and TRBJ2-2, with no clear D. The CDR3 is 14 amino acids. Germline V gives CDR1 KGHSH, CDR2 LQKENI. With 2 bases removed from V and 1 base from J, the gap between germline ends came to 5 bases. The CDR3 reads CASSPELNTGELFF. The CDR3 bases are TGTGCCAGCTCACCAGAGCTGAACACCGGGGAGCTGTTTTTT.

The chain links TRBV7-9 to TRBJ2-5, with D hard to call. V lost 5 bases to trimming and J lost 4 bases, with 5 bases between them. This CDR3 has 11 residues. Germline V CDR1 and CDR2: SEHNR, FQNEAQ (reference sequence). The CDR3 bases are TGTGCCAGCAGCGTCGGAGAGACCCAGTACTTC. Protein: CASSVGETQYF.

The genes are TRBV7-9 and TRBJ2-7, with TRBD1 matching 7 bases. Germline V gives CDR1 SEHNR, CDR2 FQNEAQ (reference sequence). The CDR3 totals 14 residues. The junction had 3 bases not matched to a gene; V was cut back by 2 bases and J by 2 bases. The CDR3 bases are TGTGCCAGCAGCTTACGACAGGGCCCCTACGAGCAGTACTTC. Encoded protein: CASSLRQGPYEQYF.

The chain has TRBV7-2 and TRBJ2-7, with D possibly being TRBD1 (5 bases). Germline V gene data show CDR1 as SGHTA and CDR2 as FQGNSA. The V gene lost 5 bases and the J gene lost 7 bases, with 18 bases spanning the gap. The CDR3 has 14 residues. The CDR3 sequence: CASSRDRYMSEQYF. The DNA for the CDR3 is TGTGCCAGCAGCAGAGACAGATACATGAGTGAGCAGTACTTC.